Below, one T cell receptor beta chain is given with its context. Its antigen is not identified. This entry belongs to a study of T cells in Graves' hyperthyroidism and ophthalmopathy. Amplification of TCR beta CDR3 regions was performed using RNA transcripts as template. An initial round of RT-PCR targeting the TCR CDR3 relied on the HTBI primer set. Via MiXCR, TCRdb re-called the multiplex PCR reads, giving one row per CDR3 protein. Found here are about 530,000 distinct CDR3 sequences, about a sixth of them singletons; the top ten hold approximately 16%. General study points: Blood also contained most expanded thyroid clonotypes above 0.001.

V was clipped by 0 bases and J by 2 bases; unmatched bases: 4. Germline V CDR1 and CDR2: MGHRA, YSYEKL. The CDR3 extends over 16 amino acids. Sample: blood. This clonotype was sampled from a woman between 18 and 29 years old with Graves' ophthalmopathy. The chain couples TRBV4-1 to TRBJ1-5, with 7 bases that match TRBD1. The CDR3 loop is CASSQEVGTGNQPQHF. CDR3 DNA sequence: TGCGCCAGCAGCCAAGAAGTGGGGACAGGCAATCAGCCCCAGCATTTT.